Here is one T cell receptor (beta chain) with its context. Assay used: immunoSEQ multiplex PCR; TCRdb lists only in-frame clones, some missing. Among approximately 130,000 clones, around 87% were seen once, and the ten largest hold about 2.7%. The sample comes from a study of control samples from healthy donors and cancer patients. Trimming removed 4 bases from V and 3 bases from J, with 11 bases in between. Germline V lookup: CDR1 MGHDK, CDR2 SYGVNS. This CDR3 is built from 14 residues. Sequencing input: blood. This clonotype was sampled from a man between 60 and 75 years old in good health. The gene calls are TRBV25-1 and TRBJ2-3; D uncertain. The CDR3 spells CASSADGGTDTQYF. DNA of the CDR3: TGTGCCAGCAGTGCTGATGGCGGAACAGATACGCAGTATTTT.